This T cell receptor beta chain was captured by sequencing in a study of PD-1 blockade in classical Hodgkin lymphoma. General study results and limits: The diversity seen at baseline in complete responders resembled that of newly diagnosed patients.

Assay: immunoSEQ multiplex PCR; the TCRdb copy retains only in-frame clones and omits some. The sample comprises around 5,000 clones, around three fifths of which are singletons, and roughly three fifths rests with the top ten. Regarding this clone: The target antigen is unknown.

Every patient was affected by relapse after autologous stem cell transplantation, while exposure to brentuximab vedotin was not uniform. Each best response was a complete response, a partial response or progressive disease. Trimming left V 8 bases short and J 3 bases short, with 16 bases between. The CDR3 is made up of 14 amino acids. The germline gives CDR1 MNHGY, CDR2 SVAAGI. The V gene is TRBV6-9, the J gene TRBJ1-1, with a tentative D call TRBD1 (5 bases). The sample was peripheral blood mononuclear cells (PBMCs), taken at baseline. This receptor was taken from a human donor with classical Hodgkin lymphoma. CDR3 in amino acids: CASSSGREYTEAFF. The CDR3 DNA sequence: TGTGCCAGCTCCTCTGGCAGGGAATACACTGAAGCTTTCTTT.